These 32 T cell receptor beta chains originate from one sample sequenced in a study of T cell responses to AZD1222 COVID-19 vaccine (dated by TCRdb to the early 2020s). The time point label on this specimen signifies: baseline before first vaccination. Library preparation was by the immunoSEQ multiplex PCR assay. This is the immuneACCESS table as TCRdb keeps it, with only in-frame sequences that have V and J called. A part of the clones is gone; compared with another copy, unresolved V genes explain less than half, and the rest is unexplained. The sample has 150,000 to 200,000 clones on record, 85% to 95% of them singletons. The ten largest clonotypes hold over 1% of the sample. The sample was peripheral blood, taken on day 0 of AZD1222 vaccination. Source of these receptors: an adult in good health.

The CDR3 loop is CASSQGMNTEAFF. CDR3 nucleotides: TGTGCCAGCAGTCAGGGAATGAACACTGAAGCTTTCTTT. The chain employs TRBV12-3 or TRBV12-4 and TRBJ1-1; TRBD1 is a possible D gene (5 bases). This CDR3 is built from 13 residues. Between the trimmed V and J ends, which lost 5 bases and 0 bases, there was a span of 7 bases.

There are a few counts of this clone. The chain links TRBV2 to TRBJ1-5; D is undetermined. CDR3 length equals 12 residues. Germline-derived CDR1 and CDR2 are SNHLY and FYNNEI. Trimming pared 8 bases from V and 7 bases from J, leaving 12 bases between. The CDR3, as DNA: TGTGCCAGCGTGAGCCCCGGGCAGCCCCAGCATTTT. Its translation is CASVSPGQPQHF.

The gene calls are TRBV6-4 and TRBJ2-2; 7 positions match TRBD1. Germline lookup yields CDR1 MRHNA and CDR2 SNTAGT. CDR3 size: 15 residues. J gave up 4 bases and V 0 bases, and 2 bases lay outside the gene matches. This chain's CDR3 is CASSDSNRGTGELFF. CDR3 in DNA: TGTGCCAGCAGTGACTCGAACAGGGGCACCGGGGAGCTGTTTTTT.

This chain connects TRBV6-2 or TRBV6-3 to TRBJ2-7; no firm D call. Germline CDR1 and CDR2: MNHEY and SVGEGT. V lost 2 bases to trimming and J lost 1 base, with 15 bases between them. The CDR3 extends over 16 amino acids. Here the CDR3 DNA reads TGTGCCAGCAGTTACACGACCGGTTTCGGGTCCTACGAGCAGTACTTC. Its protein product is CASSYTTGFGSYEQYF.

The chain recombines TRBV10-3 with TRBJ1-2, with TRBD1 matching over 8 bases. The germline CDR1 and CDR2 sequences are ENHRY and SYGVKD. V gave up 7 bases and J gave up 2 bases; unmatched junction bases: 3. The CDR3 consists of 13 residues. CDR3 in amino acids: CAIKGQVNYGYTF. As DNA, the CDR3 is TGTGCCATCAAGGGACAGGTGAACTATGGCTACACCTTC.

The CDR3 protein is CASSGNERTNDTF. The CDR3 bases are TGTGCCAGCAGTGGAAATGAACGGACAAACGACACCTTC. This sequence joins TRBV2 and TRBJ1-2, with a tentative D call TRBD1 (5 bases). Germline V gives CDR1 SNHLY, CDR2 FYNNEI. The CDR3 consists of 13 residues. V was pared by 4 bases and J by 12 bases, with 18 bases between. The variable domain in full, completed from reference TRBV2 and TRBJ1-2, reads EPEVTQTPSHQVTQMGQEVILRCVPISNHLYFYWYRQILGQKVEFLVSFYNNEISEKSEIFDDQFSVERPDGSNFTLKIRSTKLEDSAMYFCASSGNERTNDTFGSGTRLTVV.

This chain connects TRBV29-1 to TRBJ1-1; D ambiguous. V lost 3 bases and J 6 bases, leaving 8 bases between the germline ends. CDR3 length: 11 residues. The germline V gene has CDR1 SQVTM and CDR2 ANQGSEA. CDR3 loop: CSVEAEAEAFF. DNA of the CDR3: TGCAGCGTTGAGGCAGAAGCTGAAGCTTTCTTT.

Notes on this clone: The same CDR3 is also encoded by other DNA sequences in this sample. J is TRBJ2-3 and V is TRBV6-2 or TRBV6-3; no firm D call. Looked up from germline, CDR1 is MNHEY and CDR2 is SVGEGT. The V end lost 0 bases, the J end lost 5 bases, and 3 bases lay between the germline ends. The CDR3 totals 12 residues. CDR3 sequence reads: CASSYSKDTQYF. The CDR3 DNA reads as TGTGCCAGCAGTTACTCGAAAGATACGCAGTATTTT.

The chain uses TRBV2 and TRBJ1-5; D remains ambiguous. CDR3 length: 14 amino acids. V lost 4 bases and J 5 bases, leaving 12 bases between the germline ends. Germline V CDR1 and CDR2: SNHLY, FYNNEI. The CDR3 loop is CASSVPNADQPQHF. CDR3 DNA: TGTGCCAGCAGTGTCCCGAACGCTGATCAGCCCCAGCATTTT. The full variable domain, completed using reference TRBV2 and TRBJ1-5, is EPEVTQTPSHQVTQMGQEVILRCVPISNHLYFYWYRQILGQKVEFLVSFYNNEISEKSEIFDDQFSVERPDGSNFTLKIRSTKLEDSAMYFCASSVPNADQPQHFGDGTRLSIL.

This sequence joins TRBV9 and TRBJ2-1, with D perhaps TRBD2 (6 bases). CDR1 and CDR2 from the germline V gene are SGDLS and YYNGEE. Trimming pared 4 bases from V and 5 bases from J, leaving 13 bases between. This CDR3 contains 14 residues. CDR3 protein: CASSPIAGNNEQFF. The DNA of the CDR3 is TGTGCCAGCAGCCCCATCGCGGGGAACAATGAGCAGTTCTTC.

V and J are TRBV5-4 and TRBJ2-5; TRBD2 matches at 12 bases. This CDR3 comprises 16 residues. J was trimmed by 4 bases and V by 4 bases; bases with no gene match: 8. Germline loops: CDR1 SGHNT, CDR2 YYREEE (reference sequence). CDR3: CASSLGLAGLRETQYF. The CDR3 DNA reads TGTGCCAGCAGCCTAGGACTAGCGGGGCTTCGAGAGACCCAGTACTTC.

The chain employs TRBV4-1 and TRBJ2-3; 9 bases match TRBD2. Trimming cost V 0 bases and J 6 bases; bases outside gene matches: 13. The CDR3 has 18 residues. CDR1 and CDR2 from the germline V gene are MGHRA and YSYEKL. The CDR3 is CASSQEVLAGTRGDTQYF. The CDR3 DNA sequence: TGCGCCAGCAGCCAAGAGGTACTAGCGGGTACCAGAGGGGATACGCAGTATTTT.

The rearrangement links TRBV7-3 to TRBJ1-2; D call uncertain. The CDR3 is 13 residues long. Germline lookup yields CDR1 SGHTA and CDR2 FQGTGA. Deletions cut 1 base from V and 7 bases from J, with 10 bases between. CDR3 sequence: CASSLRDASGYTF. The DNA for the CDR3 is TGTGCCAGCAGCTTAAGAGACGCATCTGGCTACACCTTC.

The chain links TRBV12-3 or TRBV12-4 to TRBJ1-4; D possibly corresponds to TRBD1 (5 bases). Trimming removed 5 bases at V and 8 bases at J, with 12 bases between. The CDR3 length is 13 residues. The CDR3 bases are TGTGCCAGCAGTAAACAGGTTAGGGAAAAACTGTTTTTT. Residues: CASSKQVREKLFF.

V usage is TRBV4-3 and J usage is TRBJ1-2; TRBD1 matches at 7 bases. This CDR3 contains 14 residues. V dropped 3 bases and J dropped 6; count of bases not matched to a gene: 7. The germline CDR1 and CDR2 sequences are LGHNA and YSLEER. CDR3 nucleotide sequence: TGCGCCAGCAGCCAGCGACAGGGAGGCCATGGCTACACCTTC. Its translation is CASSQRQGGHGYTF.

The CDR3 bases are TGTGCCAGCATCGCAGGGCAAGAGACCCAGTACTTC. Translation: CASIAGQETQYF. The rearrangement links TRBV2 to TRBJ2-5, with a possible D match to TRBD1 (5 bases). This CDR3 spans 12 amino acids. CDR1 is SNHLY and CDR2 is FYNNEI in the germline V gene. Trimming shortened V by 7 bases and J by 2 bases, and 8 bases separated the two germline ends.

CDR3: CASSHGQGYHNSPLHF. CDR3 DNA sequence: TGCGCCAGCAGCCACGGACAGGGTTATCATAATTCACCCCTCCACTTT. The chain is built from TRBV5-1 and TRBJ1-6; 8 bases fit TRBD1. Germline CDR1 and CDR2: SGHRS and YFSETQ. With 4 bases clipped from V and 5 bases from J, the junction kept 8 bases outside the gene matches. This CDR3 contains 16 residues.

This chain uses TRBV19 with TRBJ2-7; 7 nucleotides line up with TRBD1. The germline CDR1 and CDR2 sequences are LNHDA and SQIVND (reference sequence). The CDR3 sequence is 15 residues long. Germline trimming cut 5 bases from V and 4 bases from J; bases unmatched to any gene: 11. The CDR3 nucleotides are TGTGCCAGTAGTGTACAGGGGCTTAGGATTTACGAGCAGTACTTC. It codes for CASSVQGLRIYEQYF.

This sequence joins TRBV18 and TRBJ1-1; a weak D match, TRBD1 (6 bases). V lost 6 bases, J lost 0 bases, and 26 bases lay in between. CDR3 length equals 19 residues. The germline V gene encodes CDR1 KGHSH and CDR2 LQKENI. Here the CDR3 reads CASSHNRWGGSSMNTEAFF. The CDR3 region has the DNA TGTGCCAGCTCTCACAATAGATGGGGGGGCTCGAGTATGAACACTGAAGCTTTCTTT.

The chain uses TRBV19 and TRBJ1-6, with no clear D. The ends were cut back, 3 bases at V and 4 bases at J, with 13 bases in the middle. The CDR3 length is 16 residues. Germline CDR1 and CDR2: LNHDA and SQIVND (reference sequence). Here the CDR3 DNA reads TGTGCCAGTAGTATTTCCCTCACAGTGTATAATTCACCCCTCCACTTT. This gives the protein CASSISLTVYNSPLHF.

This clone appeared once. In DNA form, the CDR3 reads TGTGCCAGCAGTTACCGGGGGGTGCGAAAGACCCAGTACTTC. Encoded protein: CASSYRGVRKTQYF. This chain uses TRBV6-5 with TRBJ2-5; 7 positions agree with TRBD2. With V trimmed by 2 bases and J by 6 bases, 6 bases remained unmatched. CDR3 length: 14 amino acids. Germline loops: CDR1 MNHEY, CDR2 SVGAGI.

The rearrangement joins TRBV7-3 to TRBJ2-5, with D perhaps TRBD2 (5 bases). The CDR3 has 13 residues. Deletions cut 5 bases from V and 2 bases from J, with 9 bases between. Germline CDR1 is SGHTA and CDR2 is FQGTGA. CDR3 sequence reads: CASSAGPQETQYF. The CDR3 DNA reads TGTGCCAGCAGCGCGGGCCCTCAAGAGACCCAGTACTTC.

V and J are TRBV2 and TRBJ1-5, with TRBD1 matching 8 bases. CDR1 SNHLY and CDR2 FYNNEI come from the germline V gene. The length of the CDR3 is 14 residues. With 5 bases clipped from V and 2 bases from J, the junction kept 2 bases outside the gene matches. The CDR3 bases are TGTGCCAGCAGTTTGGACAGGGGCAATCAGCCCCAGCATTTT. This encodes CASSLDRGNQPQHF. The whole variable domain, remainder taken from reference TRBV2 and TRBJ1-5, is EPEVTQTPSHQVTQMGQEVILRCVPISNHLYFYWYRQILGQKVEFLVSFYNNEISEKSEIFDDQFSVERPDGSNFTLKIRSTKLEDSAMYFCASSLDRGNQPQHFGDGTRLSIL.

The chain couples TRBV5-1 to TRBJ2-3; D remains ambiguous. Trimming took off 0 bases at V and 0 bases at J, with 8 bases between the two ends. This CDR3 comprises 15 residues. Germline CDR1 SGHRS, CDR2 YFSETQ. CDR3 in DNA: TGCGCCAGCAGCTTGGATCCAGTGAGCACAGATACGCAGTATTTT. Encoded protein: CASSLDPVSTDTQYF.

The genes are TRBV6-5 and TRBJ2-7; 8 nucleotides line up with TRBD2. After removal of 5 bases from V and 6 bases from J, the junction contained 9 bases not matched to a gene. Germline CDR1 and CDR2: MNHEY and SVGAGI. This CDR3 is built from 14 residues. CDR3 sequence (DNA): TGTGCCAGCAGTCCCCGGGGGGGGGAGGGCGAGCAGTACTTC. Encoded protein: CASSPRGGEGEQYF.

This clone was recorded at least ten times. The rearrangement links TRBV14 to TRBJ1-6; tentatively, D is TRBD1 (6 bases). Trimming cost V 1 base and J 0 bases, with 19 bases left between them. Germline-derived CDR1 and CDR2 are SGHDN and FVKESK. There are 20 residues in the CDR3. The CDR3, as DNA: TGTGCCAGCAGCCAAGTGAGGCGCACACGAGGGGGCTCCTATAATTCACCCCTCCACTTT. Its translation: CASSQVRRTRGGSYNSPLHF.

This rearrangement joins TRBV12-3 or TRBV12-4 to TRBJ1-1; a possible D gene is TRBD1 (6 bases). The CDR3 extends over 12 amino acids. The V end lost 1 base, the J end lost 8 bases, and 8 bases lay between the germline ends. The CDR3 DNA reads as TGTGCCAGCAGTTTAGGGGACATCGAAGCTTTCTTT. Protein: CASSLGDIEAFF.

The gene calls are TRBV5-5 and TRBJ1-3; possibly TRBD1 for D (6 bases). Germline V CDR1 and CDR2: SGHKS, YYEKEE (reference sequence). Trimming took off 3 bases at V and 5 bases at J, with 15 bases between the two ends. This CDR3 contains 15 residues. This CDR3 is CASSSTTGSRNTIYF. CDR3 bases: TGTGCCAGCAGCTCGACTACAGGGTCGAGAAACACCATATATTTT. The entire variable domain, with the rest obtained from reference TRBV5-5 and TRBJ1-3, is as follows: DAGVTQSPTHLIKTRGQQVTLRCSPISGHKSVSWYQQVLGQGPQFIFQYYEKEERGRGNFPDRFSARQFPNYSSELNVNALLLGDSALYLCASSSTTGSRNTIYFGEGSWLTVV.

Only a few counts were recorded for this clone. This sequence joins TRBV19 and TRBJ1-2; possibly TRBD1 for D (6 bases). With 5 bases removed from V and 9 bases from J, the gap between germline ends came to 28 bases. CDR1 LNHDA and CDR2 SQIVND come from the germline V gene (reference sequence). CDR3 size: 17 residues. CDR3 loop: CASSSWEGRGVLPSYTF. CDR3 nucleotide sequence: TGTGCCAGTAGTTCCTGGGAGGGAAGGGGGGTCCTTCCAAGCTACACCTTC.

J is TRBJ1-1 and V is TRBV6-5; D is undetermined. Germline V CDR1 and CDR2: MNHEY, SVGAGI. Trimming removed 0 bases at V and 3 bases at J, with 14 bases between. The CDR3 is 16 amino acids. CDR3 DNA sequence: TGTGCCAGCAGTTACTCGATTCCCGCCCCGGACACTGAAGCTTTCTTT. Amino acids: CASSYSIPAPDTEAFF.

The sample holds one count of this clone. This chain connects TRBV28 to TRBJ2-1; 8 positions agree with TRBD2. From germline, CDR1 is MDHEN and CDR2 SYDVKM. With V trimmed by 6 bases and J by 8 bases, 6 bases remained unmatched. This CDR3 has 13 residues. The CDR3 protein is CASRRTSLDEQFF. The CDR3 nucleotides are TGTGCCAGCAGGCGGACTAGCTTGGATGAGCAGTTCTTC.

This clone appeared once. This chain links TRBV27 with TRBJ1-1; 9 bases match TRBD1. The CDR3 runs to 13 residues. The junction had 4 bases not matched to a gene; V was cut back by 6 bases and J by 5 bases. Germline V gene sequence: CDR1 MNHEY, CDR2 SMNVEV (reference sequence). Here the CDR3 reads CASRTGGGTEAFF. The CDR3 DNA sequence: TGTGCCAGCAGGACAGGGGGAGGGACTGAAGCTTTCTTT.